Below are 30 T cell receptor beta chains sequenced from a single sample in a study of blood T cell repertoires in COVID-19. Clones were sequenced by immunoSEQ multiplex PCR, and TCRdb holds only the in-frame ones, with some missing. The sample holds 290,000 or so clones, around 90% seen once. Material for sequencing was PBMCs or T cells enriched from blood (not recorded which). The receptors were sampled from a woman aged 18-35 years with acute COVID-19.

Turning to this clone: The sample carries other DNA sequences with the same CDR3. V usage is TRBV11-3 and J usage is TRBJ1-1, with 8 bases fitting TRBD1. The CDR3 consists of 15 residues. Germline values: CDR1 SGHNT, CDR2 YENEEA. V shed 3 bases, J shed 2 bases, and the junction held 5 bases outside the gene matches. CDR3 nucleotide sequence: TGTGCCAGCAGCTTGAGCGGACAGGGAAACACTGAAGCTTTCTTT. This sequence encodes CASSLSGQGNTEAFF.

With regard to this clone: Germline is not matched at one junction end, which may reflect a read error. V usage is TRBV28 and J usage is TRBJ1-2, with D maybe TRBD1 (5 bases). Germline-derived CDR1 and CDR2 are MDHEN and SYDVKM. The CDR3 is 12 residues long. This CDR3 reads CASSPPGREGSF. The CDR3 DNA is TGTGCCAGCAGTCCGCCCGGCAGGGAAGGATCCTTC.

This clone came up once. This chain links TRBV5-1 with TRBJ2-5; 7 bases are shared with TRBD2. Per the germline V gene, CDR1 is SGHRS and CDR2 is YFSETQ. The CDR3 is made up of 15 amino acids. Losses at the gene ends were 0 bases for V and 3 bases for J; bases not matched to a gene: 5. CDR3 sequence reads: CASSLERTSEETQYF. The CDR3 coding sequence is TGCGCCAGCAGCTTGGAACGGACTAGTGAAGAGACCCAGTACTTC.

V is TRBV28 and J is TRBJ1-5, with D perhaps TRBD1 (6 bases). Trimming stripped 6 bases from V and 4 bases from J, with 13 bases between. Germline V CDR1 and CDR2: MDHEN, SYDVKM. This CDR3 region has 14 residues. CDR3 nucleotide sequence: TGTGCCAGCAGGAATACAGGGTCTAATCAGCCCCAGCATTTT. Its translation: CASRNTGSNQPQHF.

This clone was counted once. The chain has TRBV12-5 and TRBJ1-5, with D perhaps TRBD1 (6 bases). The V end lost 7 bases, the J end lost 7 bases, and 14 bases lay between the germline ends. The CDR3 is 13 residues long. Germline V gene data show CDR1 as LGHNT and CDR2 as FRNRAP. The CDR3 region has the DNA TGTGCTAGTGCTAGGGGGGGCGAGCAGCCCCAGCATTTT. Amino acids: CASARGGEQPQHF. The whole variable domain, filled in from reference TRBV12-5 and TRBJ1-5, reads DARVTQTPRHKVTEMGQEVTMRCQPILGHNTVFWYRQTMMQGLELLAYFRNRAPLDDSGMPKDRFSAEMPDATLATLKIQPSEPRDSAVYFCASARGGEQPQHFGDGTRLSIL.

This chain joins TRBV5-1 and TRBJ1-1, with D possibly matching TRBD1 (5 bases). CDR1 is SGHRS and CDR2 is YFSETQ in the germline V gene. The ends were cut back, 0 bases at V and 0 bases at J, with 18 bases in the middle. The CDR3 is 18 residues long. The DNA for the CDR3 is TGCGCCAGCAGCTTGGGTATTCAGGGAGGTCAGCTGAACACTGAAGCTTTCTTT. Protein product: CASSLGIQGGQLNTEAFF.

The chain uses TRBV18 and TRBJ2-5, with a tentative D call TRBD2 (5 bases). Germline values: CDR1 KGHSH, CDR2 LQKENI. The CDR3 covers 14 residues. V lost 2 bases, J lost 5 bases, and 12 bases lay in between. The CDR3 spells CASSPGITGETQYF. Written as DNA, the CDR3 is TGTGCCAGCTCACCAGGGATCACGGGGGAGACCCAGTACTTC.

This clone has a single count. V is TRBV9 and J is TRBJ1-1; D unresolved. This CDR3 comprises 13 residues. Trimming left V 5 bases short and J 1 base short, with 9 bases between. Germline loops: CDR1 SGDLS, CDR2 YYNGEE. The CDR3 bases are TGTGCCAGCAGGTCCACGGGGAACACTGAAGCTTTCTTT. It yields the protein CASRSTGNTEAFF. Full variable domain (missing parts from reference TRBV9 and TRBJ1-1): DSGVTQTPKHLITATGQRVTLRCSPRSGDLSVYWYQQSLDQGLQFLIQYYNGEERAKGNILERFSAQQFPDLHSELNLSSLELGDSALYFCASRSTGNTEAFFGQGTRLTVV.

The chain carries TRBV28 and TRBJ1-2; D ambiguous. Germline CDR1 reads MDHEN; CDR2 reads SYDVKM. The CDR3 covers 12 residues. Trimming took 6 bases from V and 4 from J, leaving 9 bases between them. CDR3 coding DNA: TGTGCCAGCAGACAATCCTTCTATGGCTACACCTTC. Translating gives CASRQSFYGYTF.

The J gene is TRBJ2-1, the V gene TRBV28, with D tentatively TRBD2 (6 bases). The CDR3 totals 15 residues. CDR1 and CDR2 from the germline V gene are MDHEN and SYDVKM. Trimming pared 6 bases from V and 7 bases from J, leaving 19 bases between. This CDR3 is CASSPRRGLINEQFF. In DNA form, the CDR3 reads TGTGCCAGCAGCCCCAGGAGGGGTCTCATAAATGAGCAGTTCTTC.

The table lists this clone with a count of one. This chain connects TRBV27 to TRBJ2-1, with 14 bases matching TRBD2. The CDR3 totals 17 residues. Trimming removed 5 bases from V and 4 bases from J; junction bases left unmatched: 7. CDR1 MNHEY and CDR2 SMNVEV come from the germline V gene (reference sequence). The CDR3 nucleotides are TGTGCCAGCAGTCCGGGACTAGCGGGAGCTCTGTACAATGAGCAGTTCTTC. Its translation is CASSPGLAGALYNEQFF.

CDR3 DNA: TGTGCCAGCAGTTTCCCCGGCGGGACAGGGAATGGGGACCATAATTCACCCCTCCACTTT. This translates into CASSFPGGTGNGDHNSPLHF. The chain employs TRBV27 and TRBJ1-6, with 9 positions matching TRBD1. The V segment lost 3 bases and the J segment 5 bases; nucleotides outside the gene matches: 17. The CDR3 loop spans 20 amino acids. Germline CDR1 reads MNHEY; CDR2 reads SMNVEV (reference sequence).

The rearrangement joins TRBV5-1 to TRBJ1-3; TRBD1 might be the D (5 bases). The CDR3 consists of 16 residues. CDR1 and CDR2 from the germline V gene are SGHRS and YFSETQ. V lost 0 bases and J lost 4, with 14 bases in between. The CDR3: CASSLELGGTGNTIYF. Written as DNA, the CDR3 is TGCGCCAGCAGCTTGGAGCTGGGAGGGACGGGAAACACCATATATTTT.

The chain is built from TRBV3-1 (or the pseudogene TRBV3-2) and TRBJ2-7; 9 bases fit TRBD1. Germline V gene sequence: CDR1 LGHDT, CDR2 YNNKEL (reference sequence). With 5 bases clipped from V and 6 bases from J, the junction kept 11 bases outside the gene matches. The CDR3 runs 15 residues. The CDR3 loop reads CASSNTGGDAGEQYF. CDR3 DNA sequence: TGTGCCAGCAGCAACACAGGGGGCGACGCTGGCGAGCAGTACTTC.

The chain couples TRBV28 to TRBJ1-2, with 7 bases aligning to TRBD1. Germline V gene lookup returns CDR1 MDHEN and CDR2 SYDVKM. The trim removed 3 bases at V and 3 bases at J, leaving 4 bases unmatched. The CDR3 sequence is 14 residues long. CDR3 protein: CASSLKGGDYGYTF. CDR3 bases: TGTGCCAGCAGTTTGAAAGGGGGCGACTATGGCTACACCTTC.

The CDR3 nucleotides read TGTGCCAGCAGGGGGTGGACAACCCTAAATTCACCCCTCCACTTT. Its translation: CASRGWTTLNSPLHF. The chain joins TRBV6-5 to TRBJ1-6; TRBD1 is a possible D gene (5 bases). This CDR3 comprises 15 residues. Germline V gene lookup returns CDR1 MNHEY and CDR2 SVGAGI. V was pared by 6 bases and J by 7 bases, with 16 bases between.

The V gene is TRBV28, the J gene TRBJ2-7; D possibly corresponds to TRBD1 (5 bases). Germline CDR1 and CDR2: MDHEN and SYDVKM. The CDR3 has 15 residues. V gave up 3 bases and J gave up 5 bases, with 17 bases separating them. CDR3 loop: CASSLQGRGYDEQYF. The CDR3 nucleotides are TGTGCCAGCAGTTTGCAGGGAAGGGGTTATGACGAGCAGTACTTC. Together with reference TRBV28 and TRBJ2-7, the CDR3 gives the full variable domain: DVKVTQSSRYLVKRTGEKVFLECVQDMDHENMFWYRQDPGLGLRLIYFSYDVKMKEKGDIPEGYSVSREKKERFSLILESASTNQTSMYLCASSLQGRGYDEQYFGPGTRLTVT.

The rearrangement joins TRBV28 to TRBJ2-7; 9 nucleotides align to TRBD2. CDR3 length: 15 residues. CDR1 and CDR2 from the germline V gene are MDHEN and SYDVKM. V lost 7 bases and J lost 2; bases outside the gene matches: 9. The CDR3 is CASIRVAGDAYEQYF. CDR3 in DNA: TGTGCCAGCATCCGAGTAGCGGGAGACGCCTACGAGCAGTACTTC.

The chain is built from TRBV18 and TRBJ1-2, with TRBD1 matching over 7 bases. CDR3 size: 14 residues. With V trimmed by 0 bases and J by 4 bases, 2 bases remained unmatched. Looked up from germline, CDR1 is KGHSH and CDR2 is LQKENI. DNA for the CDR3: TGTGCCAGCTCACCACCTGGGACAGTCTATGGCTACACCTTC. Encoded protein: CASSPPGTVYGYTF.

The CDR3 here is CASTPGKLGADSYNEQFF. The DNA for the CDR3 is TGTGCCAGCACACCAGGGAAATTAGGGGCGGATTCCTACAATGAGCAGTTCTTC. The V and J genes are TRBV2 and TRBJ2-1; D might be TRBD1 (5 bases). CDR1 is SNHLY and CDR2 is FYNNEI in the germline V gene. This CDR3 region has 18 residues. Trimming took 7 bases from V and 1 from J, leaving 23 bases between them. Full variable domain (remainder filled in from reference TRBV2 and TRBJ2-1): EPEVTQTPSHQVTQMGQEVILRCVPISNHLYFYWYRQILGQKVEFLVSFYNNEISEKSEIFDDQFSVERPDGSNFTLKIRSTKLEDSAMYFCASTPGKLGADSYNEQFFGPGTRLTVL.

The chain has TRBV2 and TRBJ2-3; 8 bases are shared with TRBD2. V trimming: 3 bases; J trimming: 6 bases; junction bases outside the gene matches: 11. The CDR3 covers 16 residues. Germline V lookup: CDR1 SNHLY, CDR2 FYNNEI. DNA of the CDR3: TGTGCCAGCAGTGAGGGAGCGGGAGCTCGATCGGATACGCAGTATTTT. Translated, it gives CASSEGAGARSDTQYF.

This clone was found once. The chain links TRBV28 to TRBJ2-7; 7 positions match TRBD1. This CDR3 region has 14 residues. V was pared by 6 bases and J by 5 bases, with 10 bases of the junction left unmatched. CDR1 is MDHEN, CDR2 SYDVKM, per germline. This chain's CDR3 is CASSRADRVDEQYF. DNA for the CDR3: TGTGCCAGCAGCCGAGCCGACAGGGTTGACGAGCAGTACTTC.

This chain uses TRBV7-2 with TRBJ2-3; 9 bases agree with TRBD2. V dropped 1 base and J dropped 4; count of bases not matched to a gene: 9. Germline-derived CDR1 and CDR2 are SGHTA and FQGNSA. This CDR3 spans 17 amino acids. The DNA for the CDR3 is TGTGCCAGCAGCTTAGGTCCCTTAGCGGGAGCGGCAGATACGCAGTATTTT. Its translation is CASSLGPLAGAADTQYF.

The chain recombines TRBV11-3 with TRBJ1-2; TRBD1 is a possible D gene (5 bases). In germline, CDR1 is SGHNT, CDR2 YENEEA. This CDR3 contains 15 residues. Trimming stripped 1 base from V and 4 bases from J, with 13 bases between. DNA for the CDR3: TGTGCCAGCAGCTTAGGTGACAGAATCTCCTATGGCTACACCTTC. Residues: CASSLGDRISYGYTF.

CDR3 DNA: TGCGCCAGCAGAGTGACGACAGGGCGGAAGACCGGGGAGCTGTTTTTT. Translating gives CASRVTTGRKTGELFF. The chain employs TRBV10-1 and TRBJ2-2, with 7 positions matching TRBD1. CDR1 and CDR2 (germline): WNHNN, SYGVQD (reference sequence). The trim removed 6 bases at V and 5 bases at J, leaving 12 bases unmatched. The length of the CDR3 is 16 residues.

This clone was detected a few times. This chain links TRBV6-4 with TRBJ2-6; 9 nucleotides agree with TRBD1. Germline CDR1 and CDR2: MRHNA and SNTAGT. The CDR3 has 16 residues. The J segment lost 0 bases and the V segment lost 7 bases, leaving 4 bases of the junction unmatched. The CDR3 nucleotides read TGTGCCAGCACTGAGACAGGGGGCTCTGGGGCCAACGTCCTGACTTTC. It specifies CASTETGGSGANVLTF.

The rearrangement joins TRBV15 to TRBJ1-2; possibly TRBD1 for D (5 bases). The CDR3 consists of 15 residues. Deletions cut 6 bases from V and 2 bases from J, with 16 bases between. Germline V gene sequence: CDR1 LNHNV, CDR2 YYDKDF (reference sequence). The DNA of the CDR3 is TGTGCCACCAGTGGGGGGGGGTCCCCAAACTATGGCTACACCTTC. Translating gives CATSGGGSPNYGYTF. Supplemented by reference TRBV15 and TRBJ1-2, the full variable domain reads DAMVIQNPRYQVTQFGKPVTLSCSQTLNHNVMYWYQQKSSQAPKLLFHYYDKDFNNEADTPDNFQSRRPNTSFCFLDIRSPGLGDTAMYLCATSGGGSPNYGYTFGSGTRLTVV.

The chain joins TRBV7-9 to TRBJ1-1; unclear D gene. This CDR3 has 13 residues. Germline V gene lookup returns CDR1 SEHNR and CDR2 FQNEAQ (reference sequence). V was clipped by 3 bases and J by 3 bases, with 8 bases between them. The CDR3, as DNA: TGTGCCAGCAGCTTGAGTCGGGACACTGAAGCTTTCTTT. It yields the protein CASSLSRDTEAFF.

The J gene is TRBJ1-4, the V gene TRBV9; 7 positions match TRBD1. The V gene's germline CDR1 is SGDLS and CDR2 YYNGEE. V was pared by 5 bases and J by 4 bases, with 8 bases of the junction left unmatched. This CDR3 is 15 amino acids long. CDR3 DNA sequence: TGTGCCAGCAGGGCGGACACAGGGGATAATGAAAAACTGTTTTTT. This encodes CASRADTGDNEKLFF.

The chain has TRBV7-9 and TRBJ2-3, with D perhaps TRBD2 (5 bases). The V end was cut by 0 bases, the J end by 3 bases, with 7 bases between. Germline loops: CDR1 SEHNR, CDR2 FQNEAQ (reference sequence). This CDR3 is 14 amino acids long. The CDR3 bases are TGTGCCAGCAGCTTAGCCGGGATTACAGATACGCAGTATTTT. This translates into CASSLAGITDTQYF.